This TCR beta chain was captured in a study of cytomegalovirus exposure and HLA in healthy donors. The overall study: Assignment to the Caucasian-associated ancestry cluster applied to roughly 80% of the 300 to 500 genotyped donors.

Germline CDR1 and CDR2: SGHVS and FQNEAQ. This CDR3 is built from 14 residues. Trimming removed 1 base from V and 7 bases from J; junction bases left unmatched: 4. With 60 Vbeta and 13 Jbeta primers, the PCR was carried out. The method was immunoSEQ multiplex PCR; TCRdb's version includes in-frame clones alone and lacks a portion of them. The sample has 100,000 to 150,000 clones, 77% seen once; the top ten hold about 13%. The gene calls are TRBV7-8 and TRBJ1-5, with 7 bases lining up with TRBD1. Input material: PBMCs. The TCR was taken from a woman in her 40s in good health and CMV-seropositive. The CDR3 bases are TGTGCCAGCAGCTTAGACAGGGGTGGACAGCCCCAGCATTTT. Translating it yields CASSLDRGGQPQHF.